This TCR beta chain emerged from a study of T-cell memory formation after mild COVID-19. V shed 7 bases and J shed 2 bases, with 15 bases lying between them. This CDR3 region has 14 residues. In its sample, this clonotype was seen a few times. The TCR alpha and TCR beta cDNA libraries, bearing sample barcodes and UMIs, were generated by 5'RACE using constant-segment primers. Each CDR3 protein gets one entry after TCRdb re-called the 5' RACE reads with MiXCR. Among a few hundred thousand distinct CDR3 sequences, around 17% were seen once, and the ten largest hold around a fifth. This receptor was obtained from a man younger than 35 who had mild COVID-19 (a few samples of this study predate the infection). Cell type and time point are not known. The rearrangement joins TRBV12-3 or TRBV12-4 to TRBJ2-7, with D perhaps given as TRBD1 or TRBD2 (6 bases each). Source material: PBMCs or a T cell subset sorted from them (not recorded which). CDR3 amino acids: CASTSQGGPYEQYF. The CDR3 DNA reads TGTGCCAGCACCTCCCAAGGGGGGCCCTACGAGCAGTACTTC.